The 9 T cell receptor beta chains presented below share a single source sample, sequenced in a study of graft-versus-host responses after intestinal transplantation (dated by TCRdb to the early 2020s). Library construction relied on the immunoSEQ multiplex PCR assay. Here the immuneACCESS table is served through TCRdb, limited to in-frame sequences with V and J called. Missing clones are a known gap in these copies; in checked studies unresolved V genes cover under half, and the rest lacks a known reason. This sample lists 20,000 to 30,000 clones; 70% to 90% were detected once. The top ten clones comprise approximately 1.2% of the sample. This material consisted of PBMCs, taken about 27 days after intestinal transplant. All receptors come from a human patient who received an intestinal transplant, so some T cells may come from the graft donor.

V gene TRBV19 combines with J gene TRBJ1-5, with a possible D match to TRBD1 (5 bases). The CDR3 has 13 amino acids. The germline V gene has CDR1 LNHDA and CDR2 SQIVND (reference sequence). Trimming took 5 bases from V and 7 from J, leaving 12 bases between them. CDR3 amino acids: CASSQQGGQPQHF. The CDR3 DNA follows: TGTGCCAGTAGTCAGCAGGGTGGGCAGCCCCAGCATTTT.

V is TRBV4-1 and J is TRBJ2-2; 7 bases are a match to TRBD1. The CDR3 covers 16 residues. With 1 base clipped from V and 5 bases from J, the junction kept 7 bases outside the gene matches. Germline V gene sequence: CDR1 MGHRA, CDR2 YSYEKL. CDR3 in DNA: TGCGCCAGCAGCCAAGTCCGACAGGGAAGTACCGGGGAGCTGTTTTTT. Amino acids: CASSQVRQGSTGELFF.

V gene TRBV9 combines with J gene TRBJ1-2; D ambiguous. V was cut by 3 bases and J by 4 bases, with 7 bases left in between. Germline CDR1 and CDR2: SGDLS and YYNGEE. This CDR3 has 12 residues. The CDR3 loop is CASSAGIYGYTF. The CDR3 nucleotides are TGTGCCAGCAGCGCGGGGATCTATGGCTACACCTTC.

V usage is TRBV7-9 and J usage is TRBJ1-1, with unresolved D. This CDR3 spans 13 amino acids. Germline CDR1 SEHNR, CDR2 FQNEAQ (reference sequence). Trimming pared 1 base from V and 3 bases from J, leaving 6 bases between. The CDR3 reads CASSLERDTEAFF. In DNA form, the CDR3 reads TGTGCCAGCAGCTTAGAGCGGGACACTGAAGCTTTCTTT.

This chain's CDR3 is CASSQPGQGSEQYF. CDR3 coding DNA: TGTGCCAGCAGCCAGCCGGGACAGGGGAGCGAGCAGTACTTC. The genes are TRBV9 and TRBJ2-7; 10 nucleotides line up with TRBD1. This CDR3 is built from 14 residues. The V and J ends lost 4 bases and 6 bases, in that order; junction bases with no gene match: 7. CDR1 is SGDLS and CDR2 is YYNGEE in the germline V gene.

The V call is TRBV16, the J call TRBJ1-5; D uncertain. The CDR3 is made up of 13 amino acids. The germline CDR1 and CDR2 sequences are KGHSY and FQNENV. Trimming removed 0 bases at V and 9 bases at J, with 9 bases between. The CDR3 DNA follows: TGTGCCAGCAGCCAATCGAAGAGCCGGCCCCAGCATTTT. Amino acids: CASSQSKSRPQHF.

V usage is TRBV4-1 and J usage is TRBJ1-1, with D unresolved. Deletions cut 1 base from V and 0 bases from J, with 9 bases between. The germline V gene has CDR1 MGHRA and CDR2 YSYEKL. The CDR3 loop spans 15 amino acids. The CDR3 loop is CASSQGMLMNTEAFF. CDR3 bases: TGCGCCAGCAGCCAAGGGATGTTAATGAACACTGAAGCTTTCTTT.

V is TRBV30 and J is TRBJ2-2; D not certain. Deletions cut 0 bases from V and 11 bases from J, with 16 bases between. This CDR3 region has 14 residues. CDR1 is GTSNPN and CDR2 is SVGIG in the germline V gene (reference sequence). As DNA, the CDR3 is TGTGCCTGGAGTGTACGGACGAAGATTGTAGAGCTGTTTTTT. It is translated as CAWSVRTKIVELFF.

The V and J genes are TRBV4-2 and TRBJ2-5; 9 bases match TRBD2. CDR1 is LGHNA, CDR2 YNFKEQ, per germline. Trimming took 5 bases from V and 5 from J; bases not matched to a gene: 9. This CDR3 contains 15 residues. This CDR3 reads CASSSRASGMETQYF. The CDR3 region has the DNA TGTGCCAGCAGCTCCCGGGCTAGCGGGATGGAGACCCAGTACTTC.